This is a list of T cell receptor beta chains from one sample in a study of regulatory T cells in long-lasting Graves disease. TCRdb re-derived calls from the multiplex PCR reads in MiXCR, one entry per CDR3 protein. The sample has a few hundred thousand distinct CDR3 sequences; 14% are singletons. This same sample was also part of a study on T cells in Graves' hyperthyroidism and ophthalmopathy.

The sequenced sample was peripheral blood mononuclear cells (PBMCs), obtained at new diagnosis, from a patient treated with antithyroid drugs. These receptor sequences come from a woman between 45 and 65 years old with Graves disease. CDR3s include the opening cysteine and the closing phenylalanine or tryptophan. A D gene is named only where the DNA matches it firmly. A row's size may be missing; if present it is once, few, many or a size class.

V gene	clone size	J gene	D gene	CDR3 DNA	CDR3 protein
TRBV7-2	many	TRBJ2-1	TRBD2	TGTGCCAGCAGCTTATGGGGCGGGGAGGGCAATGAGCAGTTCTTC	CASSLWGGEGNEQFF
TRBV5-1	many	TRBJ2-7	TRBD2	TGCGCCAGCAGCTTGGAGGGGGTAGCGGGGTTCTCCTACGAGCAGTACTTC	CASSLEGVAGFSYEQYF
TRBV4-1	many	TRBJ2-7	TRBD1	TGCGCCAGCAGCCAGGGTGTACAGGGGGTCTACGAGCAGTACTTC	CASSQGVQGVYEQYF
TRBV6-1	few	TRBJ2-1	.	TGTGCCAGCAGCCCGGTTTTTAGTACTGAGCAGTTCTTC	CASSPVFSTEQFF
TRBV9	.	TRBJ2-3	.	TGTGCCAGCAGCCTCGGAGGGCCAGATACGCGGTATTTT	CASSLGGPDTRYF
TRBV16	.	TRBJ2-7	.	TGTGCCAGCAGCCGTAGCGCAAGCTCCTACGAGCAGTACTTC	CASSRSASSYEQYF
TRBV6-1	few	TRBJ1-1	TRBD1	TGTGCCAGCAAAGGGACAGGCTACACTGAAGCTTTCTTT	CASKGTGYTEAFF
TRBV20-1	few	TRBJ2-7	.	TGCAGTGCTAGAGATCCGAGAGGGCCAAACGAGCAGTACTTC	CSARDPRGPNEQYF
TRBV6-5	few	TRBJ2-6	.	TGTGCCAGCAGTTACCCAGCCCCCTCTGGGGCCAACGTCCTGACTTTC	CASSYPAPSGANVLTF
TRBV9	.	TRBJ2-1	.	TGTGCCAGCAGCGCACAAATCAGGGGCTCGGACAATGAGCAGTTCTTC	CASSAQIRGSDNEQFF
TRBV11-1	many	TRBJ1-2	TRBD1	TGTGCCAGCAGCTTAACCGGAAATCTGGGACAGATCTATGGCTACACCTTC	CASSLTGNLGQIYGYTF
TRBV2	many	TRBJ2-4	TRBD2	TGTGCCAGCAGTGATTGGGTTGTCTCTAGCGGAGAGGGGAACATTCAGTACTTC	CASSDWVVSSGEGNIQYF
TRBV10-3	.	TRBJ2-5	TRBD1	TGTGCCATCAGTGCAGCCGGGACAGAAGAGACCCAGTACTTC	CAISAAGTEETQYF
TRBV30	.	TRBJ1-6	TRBD1	TGTGCCTGGAACCAGGGGAGGGGGCGATCACCCCTCCACTTT	CAWNQGRGRSPLHF
TRBV18	.	TRBJ1-4	TRBD1	TGTGCCAGCTCACCACCCGACAGGGGGTTTACTAATGAAAAACTGTTTTTT	CASSPPDRGFTNEKLFF
TRBV28	many	TRBJ2-5	.	TGTGCCAGCAGGACGGACCCACAAGAGACCCAGTACTTC	CASRTDPQETQYF
TRBV5-1	.	TRBJ2-7	.	TGCGCCAGCAAGCTCGGGAGCAGCGGGCCCTACGAGCAGTGCTTC	CASKLGSSGPYEQCF
TRBV18	many	TRBJ2-3	.	TGTGCCAGCTCACCCTCAGACAGTTATACGCAGTATTTT	CASSPSDSYTQYF
TRBV6-1	many	TRBJ1-3	.	TGTGCCAGCAGCCCTGGACCTGCCCGGGACACCATATATTTT	CASSPGPARDTIYF
TRBV7-9	.	TRBJ1-2	.	TGTGCCAGCAGCTTATTCAGGGTTAGAACTAACTATGGCTACACCTTC	CASSLFRVRTNYGYTF
TRBV28	few	TRBJ1-1	.	TGTGCCAGCAGACCTAGGGGCGTGAACACTGAAGCTTTCTTT	CASRPRGVNTEAFF
TRBV7-9	few	TRBJ2-1	.	TGTGCCAGCATCCGCTACAATGAGCAGTTCTTC	CASIRYNEQFF
TRBV18	many	TRBJ1-1	.	TGTGCCAGCTCACCACAAGTCGACAGGAACACTGAAGCTTTCTTT	CASSPQVDRNTEAFF
TRBV7-2	.	TRBJ1-5	.	TGTGCCAGCAGACATACCTCGACAGATAGCAATCAGCCCCAGCATTTT	CASRHTSTDSNQPQHF
TRBV12-3/TRBV12-4	many	TRBJ2-7	TRBD2	TGTGCCAGCAGTTTAAGTGGGAGGGCCTACGAGCAGTACTTC	CASSLSGRAYEQYF
TRBV5-5	many	TRBJ2-7	.	TGTGCCAGCAGACGGGACTCCAGCTCCTACGAGCAGTACTTC	CASRRDSSSYEQYF